Sequencing of this TCR beta chain was carried out in a study of blood T cell repertoires in COVID-19. Study information: The analysed material was cDNA or gDNA that came from T cells, B-cell-depleted T cells, or PBMCs.

Profiled with immunoSEQ multiplex PCR; TCRdb holds only in-frame clones, not every one. Found here are about 190,000 clones, roughly 90% of them singletons; the top ten hold approximately 0.62%. V gave up 8 bases and J gave up 3 bases, with 12 bases separating them. Germline CDR1 KGHDR, CDR2 SFDVKD. CDR3 length equals 13 residues. This sequence originates from a man in his fifties or sixties with acute or convalescent COVID-19. Input material: peripheral blood. The rearrangement uses TRBV24-1 and TRBJ1-1, with D perhaps matching TRBD1 (6 bases). The CDR3 DNA reads TGTGCCACCAAGGCAGGGGAGTACACTGAAGCTTTCTTT. Its protein product is CATKAGEYTEAFF.